These 21 T cell receptor beta chains originate from one sample sequenced in a study of regulatory T cells in long-lasting Graves disease. Through Arm-PCR of CDR3 regions and iRepertoire HTBI primers, TCR beta libraries were built. In TCRdb, the multiplex PCR reads were re-called with MiXCR into one record per CDR3 protein. The repertoire has some 460,000 distinct CDR3 sequences, about 16% of them found once; the top ten carry 12%. Noted time point: newly diagnosed GD, antithyroid drugs for less than 3 months. PBMCs were the source of the RNA used for TCR sequencing. The sample was also linked to a second study, of T cells in Graves' hyperthyroidism and ophthalmopathy.

The sample in question was peripheral blood mononuclear cells (PBMCs), obtained at new diagnosis, from a patient treated with antithyroid drugs. The receptors come from a middle-aged man with Graves disease.

This chain links TRBV7-2 with TRBJ1-3; D is unclear. This CDR3 has 16 residues. Germline V lookup: CDR1 SGHTA, CDR2 FQGNSA. Trimming shortened V by 1 base and J by 0 bases, and 10 bases separated the two germline ends. As DNA, the CDR3 is TGTGCCAGCAGCTTAGTGACATCAGGCTCTGGAAACACCATATATTTT. Its protein product is CASSLVTSGSGNTIYF.

This clonotype was seen many times. This chain links TRBV28 with TRBJ1-2; weak D call: TRBD1 (6 bases). This CDR3 comprises 15 residues. Trimming stripped 7 bases from V and 4 bases from J, with 19 bases between. Looked up from germline, CDR1 is MDHEN and CDR2 is SYDVKM. The CDR3 loop is CASNTFRRTVYGYTF. CDR3 nucleotides: TGTGCCAGCAATACATTCCGGAGGACAGTCTATGGCTACACCTTC.

This clonotype was detected ten times or more. V gene TRBV30 combines with J gene TRBJ1-1; the D gene is possibly TRBD1 (5 bases). CDR3 length equals 14 residues. Germline CDR1 and CDR2: GTSNPN and SVGIG (reference sequence). V was pared by 0 bases and J by 5 bases, with 13 bases between. CDR3 amino acids: CAWSVQGTRTEAFF. In DNA, the CDR3 is TGTGCCTGGAGTGTACAAGGGACGCGAACTGAAGCTTTCTTT.

J is TRBJ2-1 and V is TRBV12-3 or TRBV12-4, with D perhaps TRBD2 (6 bases). There are 14 residues in the CDR3. Between the trimmed V and J ends, which lost 6 bases and 6 bases, there was a span of 15 bases. The CDR3 coding sequence is TGTGCCAGCAGGCTAGCGACCGGGAGCAATGAGCAGTTCTTC. Translated, it gives CASRLATGSNEQFF.

As to this clonotype: A far larger clone is only one base removed, so a read error is likely. J is TRBJ2-7 and V is TRBV6-1, with 8 bases lining up with TRBD1. The CDR3 has 14 residues. Trimming took 6 bases from V and 5 from J; bases not matched to a gene: 9. Germline V CDR1 and CDR2: MNHNS, SASEGT. The CDR3 DNA reads as TGTGCCAGCAGCACGGACAGGGTAGCGAACGAGCAGTACTTC. Translating it yields CASSTDRVANEQYF.

This clonotype has a handful of counts. V and J are TRBV7-6 and TRBJ2-1; perhaps TRBD2 as D (5 bases). CDR3 size: 16 residues. The V gene lost 5 bases and the J gene lost 0 bases, with 14 bases spanning the gap. Germline V gene sequence: CDR1 SGHVS, CDR2 FNYEAQ. CDR3 residues: CASSPLTGSSYNEQFF. The CDR3 coding sequence is TGTGCCAGCAGCCCCCTGACGGGAAGCTCCTACAATGAGCAGTTCTTC. The full variable domain, its missing parts supplied by reference TRBV7-6 and TRBJ2-1, is GAGVSQSPRYKVTKRGQDVALRCDPISGHVSLYWYRQALGQGPEFLTYFNYEAQQDKSGLPNDRFSAERPEGSISTLTIQRTEQRDSAMYRCASSPLTGSSYNEQFFGPGTRLTVL.

The chain uses TRBV3-1 and TRBJ2-6; 14 bases are shared with TRBD2. The length of the CDR3 is 18 residues. V dropped 1 base and J dropped 4; count of bases not matched to a gene: 3. The germline V gene encodes CDR1 LGHDT and CDR2 YNNKEL (reference sequence). The CDR3 sequence: CASSQGGLAGVGANVLTF. CDR3 coding DNA: TGTGCCAGCAGCCAAGGGGGACTAGCGGGAGTGGGGGCCAACGTCCTGACTTTC.

The V call is TRBV13, the J call TRBJ2-5; 9 bases agree with TRBD1. This CDR3 contains 14 residues. V trimming: 5 bases; J trimming: 9 bases; junction bases outside the gene matches: 10. The V gene's germline CDR1 is PRHDT and CDR2 FYEKMQ (reference sequence). The CDR3 coding sequence is TGTGCCAGCAGCCACCCGGGACAGGGAATGTCCCAGTACTTC. Residues: CASSHPGQGMSQYF.

This clonotype was seen a few times. The rearrangement joins TRBV6-1 to TRBJ1-2, with 9 bases identical to TRBD1. The junction had 6 bases not matched to a gene; V was cut back by 6 bases and J by 7 bases. The germline V gene has CDR1 MNHNS and CDR2 SASEGT. The CDR3 extends over 13 amino acids. The CDR3 nucleotides are TGTGCCAGCAGAAGAACAGGGGGCGGTGGCTACACCTTC. It is translated as CASRRTGGGGYTF.

This clonotype has only a few counts. CDR3 DNA sequence: TGTGCCACCAGTGATTTGCAGGGCTACAATGAGCAGTTCTTC. Protein: CATSDLQGYNEQFF. This chain uses TRBV24-1 with TRBJ2-1, with D maybe TRBD1 (5 bases). V was shortened by 0 bases and J by 3 bases, with 5 bases between the two germline ends. This CDR3 contains 14 residues. In germline, CDR1 is KGHDR, CDR2 SFDVKD.

This clonotype was found many times. The rearrangement uses TRBV6-1 and TRBJ2-1, with D perhaps matching TRBD1 (5 bases). The CDR3 is 16 amino acids. The germline V gene encodes CDR1 MNHNS and CDR2 SASEGT. The V end was cut by 6 bases, the J end by 1 base, with 16 bases between. The CDR3 sequence: CASSLQRGASYNEQFF. CDR3 bases: TGTGCCAGCAGCCTCCAACGTGGGGCGTCCTACAATGAGCAGTTCTTC.

The table lists this clonotype with a few counts. The V call is TRBV7-8, the J call TRBJ2-3; 8 nucleotides match TRBD1. V dropped 6 bases and J dropped 4; count of bases not matched to a gene: 9. Looked up from germline, CDR1 is SGHVS and CDR2 is FQNEAQ. CDR3 length: 15 residues. CDR3: CASRGQAGRSDTQYF. Written as DNA, the CDR3 is TGTGCCAGCAGGGGACAGGCGGGAAGGTCAGATACGCAGTATTTT.

In its sample, this clonotype was seen a few times. The rearrangement links TRBV20-1 to TRBJ1-2, with D hard to call. This CDR3 comprises 10 residues. V was cut by 4 bases and J by 8 bases, with 8 bases left in between. CDR1 and CDR2 (germline): DFQATT, SNEGSKA (reference sequence). The CDR3 sequence is CSAKVEGYTF. The CDR3 bases are TGCAGTGCTAAGGTAGAGGGCTACACCTTC.

This clonotype was found many times. V gene TRBV11-2 combines with J gene TRBJ2-5, with 8 bases matching TRBD2. V gave up 5 bases and J gave up 2 bases; unmatched junction bases: 22. CDR3 length: 20 residues. CDR1 is SGHAT, CDR2 FQNNGV, per germline. The CDR3 is CASSKGRSTSARLPQETQYF. The CDR3 coding sequence is TGTGCCAGCAGCAAAGGACGGTCGACTAGCGCTCGCCTACCGCAAGAGACCCAGTACTTC.

This clonotype came up many times. CDR3 in amino acids: CASSPGTGIYEQYF. The CDR3 DNA follows: TGTGCCAGCAGTCCGGGGACAGGAATCTACGAGCAGTACTTC. This chain uses TRBV27 with TRBJ2-7; 8 bases fit TRBD1. V shed 5 bases, J shed 3 bases, and the junction held 6 bases outside the gene matches. The CDR3 is 14 residues long. The germline CDR1 and CDR2 sequences are MNHEY and SMNVEV (reference sequence).

This clonotype was counted at least ten times. The genes are TRBV12-3 or TRBV12-4 and TRBJ2-1; TRBD2 matches 8 bases. The CDR3 spans 14 residues. Trimming took 5 bases from V and 6 from J; bases not matched to a gene: 6. In DNA, the CDR3 is TGTGCCAGCAGTCCGGGCGGGAGGTTCAATGAGCAGTTCTTC. Its protein is CASSPGGRFNEQFF.

This clonotype was recorded at least ten times. The J gene is TRBJ2-3, the V gene TRBV6-2 or TRBV6-3; D gene ambiguous. CDR3 size: 14 residues. The germline gives CDR1 MNHEY, CDR2 SVGEGT. V was clipped by 2 bases and J by 5 bases, with 11 bases between them. The CDR3 protein is CASSYAASRDTQYF. The CDR3 DNA follows: TGTGCCAGCAGTTACGCGGCTAGTCGAGATACGCAGTATTTT.

The table lists this clonotype with many counts. The chain recombines TRBV7-3 with TRBJ2-1; no reliable D call. CDR1 is SGHTA and CDR2 is FQGTGA in the germline V gene. Deletions cut 5 bases from V and 4 bases from J, with 15 bases between. The CDR3 runs to 15 residues. The CDR3 loop reads CASSPGPYEYNEQFF. The CDR3 DNA reads TGTGCCAGCAGCCCCGGACCCTATGAGTACAATGAGCAGTTCTTC.

This clonotype was seen ten or more times. This chain joins TRBV30 and TRBJ2-5, with a tentative D call TRBD1 (5 bases). There are 12 residues in the CDR3. The germline CDR1 and CDR2 sequences are GTSNPN and SVGIG (reference sequence). Trimming shortened V by 2 bases and J by 3 bases, and 7 bases separated the two germline ends. The DNA for the CDR3 is TGTGCCTGGAGTCGACAGAAAGAGACCCAGTACTTC. This codes for CAWSRQKETQYF.

Points on this clonotype: A read error is likely, as this CDR3 ends without the conserved phenylalanine or tryptophan. The V gene is TRBV28, the J gene TRBJ2-2; D is unclear. Germline CDR1 and CDR2: MDHEN and SYDVKM. This CDR3 has 12 residues. V was cut by 8 bases and J by 4 bases, with 8 bases left in between. The DNA of the CDR3 is TGTGCCAGCGATCGGGCCACCGGGGAGCTGTTTTCT. Amino acid sequence: CASDRATGELFS.

The chain is built from TRBV20-1 and TRBJ2-3, with D unclear. V lost 6 bases and J lost 2, with 6 bases in between. This CDR3 comprises 11 residues. The V gene's germline CDR1 is DFQATT and CDR2 SNEGSKA (reference sequence). CDR3 in amino acids: CSAPVTDTQYF. In DNA, the CDR3 is TGCAGTGCGCCAGTCACAGATACGCAGTATTTT.